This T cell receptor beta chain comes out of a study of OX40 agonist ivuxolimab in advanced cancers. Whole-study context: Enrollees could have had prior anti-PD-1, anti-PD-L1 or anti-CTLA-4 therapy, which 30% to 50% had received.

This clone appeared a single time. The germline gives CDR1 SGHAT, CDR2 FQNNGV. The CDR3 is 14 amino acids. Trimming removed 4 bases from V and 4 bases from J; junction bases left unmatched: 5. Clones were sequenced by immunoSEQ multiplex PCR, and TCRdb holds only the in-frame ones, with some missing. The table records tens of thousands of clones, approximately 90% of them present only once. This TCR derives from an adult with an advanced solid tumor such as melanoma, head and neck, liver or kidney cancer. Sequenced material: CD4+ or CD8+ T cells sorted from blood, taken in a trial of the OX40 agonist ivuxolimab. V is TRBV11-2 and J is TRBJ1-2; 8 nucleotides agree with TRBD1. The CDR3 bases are TGTGCCAGCAGCTCCAGGGGGCTGAGCTATGGCTACACCTTC. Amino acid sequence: CASSSRGLSYGYTF.